Each of the 16 T cell receptor beta chains below was sequenced from the same sample in a study of CD8 T cells in Susac syndrome (dated by TCRdb to the late 2010s). Preparation of the library involved the immunoSEQ multiplex PCR assay. RNA was extracted using the RNeasy kit, and roughly 0.5 to 1 ug of the RNA was reverse transcribed with random hexamers. Through fastp at Q25 and MiXCR, TCRdb rebuilt clones from the public reads, retaining in-frame beta chains. Every distinct CDR3 protein forms one entry, paired with its most common genes and DNA. For this sample the table gives 150,000 or so distinct CDR3 sequences, of which around 90% were detected only once. The ten largest clones add up to roughly 0.08% of the sample. The source material was CD4+ T cells from PBMCs. All receptors derive from a human donor in good health.

This chain uses TRBV18 with TRBJ2-7; D ambiguous. V was trimmed by 3 bases and J by 4 bases, leaving 7 bases between them. The germline CDR1 and CDR2 sequences are KGHSH and LQKENI. The CDR3 totals 12 residues. CDR3 amino acids: CASSPGNYEQYF. CDR3 sequence (DNA): TGTGCCAGCTCACCGGGGAATTACGAGCAGTACTTC.

This clonotype was counted once. The V call is TRBV29-1, the J call TRBJ2-7, with D unclear. The CDR3 runs to 13 residues. The V end lost 2 bases, the J end lost 6 bases, and 14 bases lay between the germline ends. Looked up from germline, CDR1 is SQVTM and CDR2 is ANQGSEA. DNA for the CDR3: TGCAGCGTTGAACAACATCGGGTTGGCGAGCAGTACTTC. It is translated as CSVEQHRVGEQYF.

The CDR3 protein is CASSRTGTGSEQYF. The CDR3 coding sequence is TGTGCCAGCAGTAGGACCGGGACAGGGTCCGAGCAGTACTTC. The chain carries TRBV6-1 and TRBJ2-7, with 9 bases matching TRBD1. This CDR3 region has 14 residues. Trimming cost V 5 bases and J 6 bases; bases outside gene matches: 8. Germline CDR1 reads MNHNS; CDR2 reads SASEGT.

The rearrangement joins TRBV11-2 to TRBJ2-2; D not certain. CDR1 and CDR2 from the germline V gene are SGHAT and FQNNGV. This CDR3 region has 14 residues. V was cut by 5 bases and J by 5 bases, with 12 bases left in between. CDR3 loop: CASSLLSLTGELFF. The CDR3, as DNA: TGTGCCAGCAGCCTGCTCAGCCTGACCGGGGAGCTGTTTTTT. Looking up the rest from reference TRBV11-2 and TRBJ2-2 gives the full variable domain: EAGVAQSPRYKIIEKRQSVAFWCNPISGHATLYWYQQILGQGPKLLIQFQNNGVVDDSQLPKDRFSAERLKGVDSTLKIQPAKLEDSAVYLCASSLLSLTGELFFGEGSRLTVL.

The J gene is TRBJ1-5, the V gene TRBV3-1; tentative D call: TRBD1 (5 bases). This CDR3 spans 15 amino acids. V gave up 1 base and J gave up 3 bases, with 10 bases separating them. Germline V CDR1 and CDR2: LGHDT, YNNKEL (reference sequence). The CDR3 region is CASSQGGVINQPQHF. In DNA, the CDR3 is TGTGCCAGCAGCCAAGGGGGGGTAATCAATCAGCCCCAGCATTTT. Together with reference TRBV3-1 and TRBJ1-5, the CDR3 gives the full variable domain: DTAVSQTPKYLVTQMGNDKSIKCEQNLGHDTMYWYKQDSKKFLKIMFSYNNKELIINETVPNRFSPKSPDKAHLNLHINSLELGDSAVYFCASSQGGVINQPQHFGDGTRLSIL.

This chain connects TRBV5-1 to TRBJ2-3, with a weak D call TRBD1 (6 bases). The germline V gene has CDR1 SGHRS and CDR2 YFSETQ. This CDR3 region has 13 residues. V lost 6 bases, J lost 8 bases, and 16 bases lay in between. The CDR3 region is CASTQGSRGTQYF. CDR3 coding DNA: TGCGCCAGCACCCAGGGGAGCAGGGGTACGCAGTATTTT.

The rearrangement links TRBV5-4 to TRBJ1-2; TRBD1 matches 7 bases. The CDR3 is made up of 13 amino acids. The ends lost 4 bases at V and 8 bases at J; junction bases unmatched: 8. Germline V gene sequence: CDR1 SGHNT, CDR2 YYREEE (reference sequence). CDR3 in amino acids: CASSVTGVGGYTF. The DNA of the CDR3 is TGTGCCAGCAGCGTTACAGGGGTCGGCGGCTACACCTTC.

This chain uses TRBV29-1 with TRBJ1-1; 11 bases agree with TRBD1. The CDR3 sequence is 14 residues long. The germline gives CDR1 SQVTM, CDR2 ANQGSEA. With 8 bases clipped from V and 8 bases from J, the junction kept 13 bases outside the gene matches. This CDR3 reads CSTGNPGQGGEAFF. In nucleotides, the CDR3 is TGCAGCACTGGGAATCCGGGACAGGGGGGAGAAGCTTTCTTT.

J is TRBJ2-1 and V is TRBV3-1; 9 bases agree with TRBD2. Germline V CDR1 and CDR2: LGHDT, YNNKEL (reference sequence). The V and J ends lost 0 bases and 7 bases, in that order; junction bases with no gene match: 10. The CDR3 has 17 residues. CDR3 protein: CASSQDPRGAGGNEQFF. The CDR3 DNA is TGTGCCAGCAGCCAAGACCCCAGGGGAGCGGGGGGTAATGAGCAGTTCTTC.

The chain is built from TRBV5-1 and TRBJ1-4; TRBD1 might be the D (5 bases). CDR3 length: 14 amino acids. The ends were cut back, 5 bases at V and 7 bases at J, with 15 bases in the middle. Looked up from germline, CDR1 is SGHRS and CDR2 is YFSETQ. The CDR3 region has the DNA TGCGCCAGCAGAGGAGGGGAAGTGCGTGAAAAACTGTTTTTT. This sequence encodes CASRGGEVREKLFF.

This clonotype is a singleton in its sample. The chain joins TRBV6-1 to TRBJ2-2; 10 bases align to TRBD1. V lost 6 bases and J lost 8; bases outside the gene matches: 12. The CDR3 loop spans 16 amino acids. Germline CDR1 MNHNS, CDR2 SASEGT. The CDR3, as DNA: TGTGCCAGCAGCCGCATAGACAGGGGGCGTCCTGGGGAGCTGTTTTTT. This translates into CASSRIDRGRPGELFF.

The V call is TRBV7-2, the J call TRBJ1-2; tentatively, D is TRBD1 (6 bases). Germline lookup yields CDR1 SGHTA and CDR2 FQGNSA. Trimming removed 7 bases from V and 4 bases from J, with 16 bases in between. This CDR3 region has 14 residues. CDR3 DNA sequence: TGTGCCAGCAACCCCCTCGGACAGTTCTATGGCTACACCTTC. Protein sequence: CASNPLGQFYGYTF.

The chain employs TRBV29-1 and TRBJ1-1; D remains unclear. The CDR3 is 16 amino acids. Per germline, CDR1 SQVTM and CDR2 ANQGSEA. The ends were cut back, 3 bases at V and 1 base at J, with 18 bases in the middle. DNA for the CDR3: TGCAGCGTTGATCCGCGGGCAGGCCTAGGGAACACTGAAGCTTTCTTT. Residues: CSVDPRAGLGNTEAFF.

The CDR3: CASSYSRSRDTEAFF. CDR3 sequence (DNA): TGTGCCAGCAGTTACTCGAGGAGCAGGGACACTGAAGCTTTCTTT. The chain uses TRBV6-5 and TRBJ1-1, with D possibly being TRBD1 (5 bases). The germline V gene encodes CDR1 MNHEY and CDR2 SVGAGI. Trimming took off 0 bases at V and 3 bases at J, with 11 bases between the two ends. This CDR3 spans 15 amino acids.

The J gene is TRBJ2-3, the V gene TRBV30; 7 bases are shared with TRBD1. Germline trimming cut 2 bases from V and 5 bases from J; bases unmatched to any gene: 7. Looked up from germline, CDR1 is GTSNPN and CDR2 is SVGIG (reference sequence). This CDR3 is 14 amino acids long. This CDR3 is CAWSRRGIQDTQYF. The CDR3 coding sequence is TGTGCCTGGAGTCGCAGGGGGATTCAAGATACGCAGTATTTT. Based on the CDR3 plus reference TRBV30 and TRBJ2-3, the full variable domain is SQTIHQWPATLVQPVGSPLSLECTVEGTSNPNLYWYRQAAGRGLQLLFYSVGIGQISSEVPQNLSASRPQDRQFILSSKKLLLSDSGFYLCAWSRRGIQDTQYFGPGTRLTVL.

This chain links TRBV28 with TRBJ1-4; no clear D gene. Germline CDR1 MDHEN, CDR2 SYDVKM. The CDR3 consists of 12 residues. V was pared by 1 base and J by 8 bases, with 5 bases between. CDR3 nucleotides: TGTGCCAGCAGTTTATTAAGAGAAAAACTGTTTTTT. Protein product: CASSLLREKLFF.